The clone carrying this TCR beta chain has just a few counts. Its antigen is unknown. This sample was included in a study of T-cell reconstitution after alpha-beta-depleted transplantation in children. Study observations and caveats: Reportedly, only several hundred clones from non-depleted graft cells drove alpha-beta T-cell counts at about two months. After one year, T-cell counts and TCRbeta diversity mostly came from new T cells.

Unique molecular identifiers were incorporated when the TCRbeta library was constructed. TCRdb fed the PCR reads into MiXCR, producing one record per CDR3 protein. The table lists 780,000 or so distinct CDR3 sequences, about 15% of them singletons. The source material was PBMCs, mostly from graft donor cells, sampled 360 days after TCRalphabeta/CD19-depleted stem cell transplant. The receptor comes from a male patient between 5 and 17 years old who had a stem cell transplant for acute lymphoblastic leukemia, so the T cells may come from the graft donor.

The DNA for the CDR3 is TGTGCCAGCAGCTTGGGTGGGTGGACAGAGCAGTTCTTC. Translation gives CASSLGGWTEQFF. This sequence joins TRBV5-4 and TRBJ2-1, with D possibly TRBD1 on 5 matching bases. The germline gives CDR1 SGHNT, CDR2 YYREEE (reference sequence). The CDR3 loop spans 13 amino acids. Between the trimmed V and J ends, which lost 0 bases and 10 bases, there was a span of 11 bases.